The source of this T cell receptor beta chain is a study of T cell responses to AZD1222 COVID-19 vaccine. Study outcomes and limitations: The study reported that nearly half of spike-specific TCRs target unmutated variant regions. Donors were largely white British and mainly female; clonal diversity was possibly underestimated.

Sequenced by immunoSEQ multiplex PCR; TCRdb stores in-frame clones only, minus some. The sample shows about 120,000 clones, around 93% of them seen only once. In regard to this clone: As yet, its antigen is unknown.

Trimming took 7 bases from V and 8 from J, leaving 18 bases between them. The germline V gene has CDR1 MGHRA and CDR2 YSYEKL. The CDR3 is 14 residues long. The specimen comprised peripheral blood, sampled on day 0 of AZD1222 vaccination. The TCR sequence derives from an adult in good health. The V call is TRBV4-1, the J call TRBJ1-3, with a possible D match to TRBD1 (6 bases). The CDR3 DNA follows: TGCGCCAGCACCTCTACTCCGGGGGGCCACACCATATATTTT. It is translated as CASTSTPGGHTIYF.